What follows are 18 T cell receptor beta chains derived from one specimen sequenced in a study of T cells after yellow fever vaccination. TCRdb analysed the 5' RACE reads with MiXCR anew, one entry per CDR3 protein. The sample yields 340,000 or so distinct CDR3 sequences, around 13% seen once. This specimen consisted of CD4+ T cells sorted from PBMCs, obtained 15 days after the yellow fever booster vaccination. These receptors all stem from a man aged 18 to 29 who received the YFV17D yellow fever vaccine.

V and J are TRBV6-5 and TRBJ1-3; TRBD1 matches 9 bases. J was trimmed by 4 bases and V by 5 bases; bases with no gene match: 6. Looked up from germline, CDR1 is MNHEY and CDR2 is SVGAGI. The CDR3 has 15 residues. For the CDR3, the DNA is TGTGCCAGCAGTCCCCGGACAGGGGCAGGAAACACCATATATTTT. It translates to CASSPRTGAGNTIYF.

Only a few counts were recorded for this clonotype. This sequence joins TRBV4-2 and TRBJ1-2; 7 nucleotides line up with TRBD1. CDR3 length: 15 amino acids. V gave up 5 bases and J gave up 0 bases; unmatched junction bases: 6. Per the germline V gene, CDR1 is LGHNA and CDR2 is YNFKEQ. CDR3 bases: TGTGCCAGCAGCACCTGGGACAGTGCTAACTATGGCTACACCTTC. This sequence encodes CASSTWDSANYGYTF.

There are a few counts of this clonotype. The chain combines TRBV6-6 with TRBJ2-6; D might be TRBD1 or TRBD2, each matching 5 bases. The germline V and J ends were trimmed by 0 bases and 2 bases, with 8 bases remaining between them. From germline, CDR1 is MNHNY and CDR2 SVGAGI (reference sequence). The CDR3 extends over 16 amino acids. As DNA, the CDR3 is TGTGCCAGCAGTTACTCTGGGGGTACTGGGGCCAACGTCCTGACTTTC. Translating gives CASSYSGGTGANVLTF.

This clonotype turned up a few times. The chain is built from TRBV2 and TRBJ1-5; TRBD1 is a possible D gene (6 bases). Per germline, CDR1 SNHLY and CDR2 FYNNEI. The CDR3 length is 13 residues. V was shortened by 4 bases and J by 5 bases, with 9 bases between the two germline ends. CDR3: CASSVEGDQPQHF. The CDR3, as DNA: TGTGCCAGCAGTGTGGAGGGGGATCAGCCCCAGCATTTT.

The CDR3 bases are TGTGCCAGCAGTTTCGGACTAGCGGGGGCAGAGACCCAGTACTTC. Translation: CASSFGLAGAETQYF. This chain joins TRBV5-6 and TRBJ2-5, with 13 positions matching TRBD2. The length of the CDR3 is 15 residues. Looked up from germline, CDR1 is SGHDT and CDR2 is YYEEEE. The J segment lost 4 bases and the V segment lost 5 bases, leaving 5 bases of the junction unmatched.

This chain links TRBV20-1 with TRBJ1-4; TRBD1 is a possible D gene (5 bases). The V end was cut by 5 bases, the J end by 6 bases, with 10 bases between. The CDR3 is made up of 12 amino acids. Germline V gene lookup returns CDR1 DFQATT and CDR2 SNEGSKA (reference sequence). CDR3 coding DNA: TGCAGTGCTCCCCGGGGGGATGAAAAACTGTTTTTT. Amino acids: CSAPRGDEKLFF.

There are many counts of this clonotype. This rearrangement joins TRBV20-1 to TRBJ2-7; the match to TRBD2 covers 8 bases. Germline V gene data show CDR1 as DFQATT and CDR2 as SNEGSKA (reference sequence). V lost 6 bases and J lost 5; bases outside the gene matches: 15. The CDR3 sequence is 15 residues long. The CDR3 is CSAPLRGLVTHEQYF. As DNA, the CDR3 is TGCAGTGCCCCCCTACGGGGACTAGTAACTCACGAGCAGTACTTC.

This rearrangement joins TRBV5-1 to TRBJ2-7, with 10 bases identical to TRBD2. V lost 4 bases to trimming and J lost 4 bases; unmatched junction nucleotides: 11. CDR3 length equals 16 residues. The germline V gene encodes CDR1 SGHRS and CDR2 YFSETQ. The CDR3 region has the DNA TGCGCCAGCAGCCGCCTAATAGCGGGGGGCAGGTACGAGCAGTACTTC. This translates into CASSRLIAGGRYEQYF.

This chain links TRBV7-9 with TRBJ1-4, with 10 bases fitting TRBD1. The germline CDR1 and CDR2 sequences are SEHNR and FQNEAQ (reference sequence). There are 17 residues in the CDR3. The ends lost 5 bases at V and 6 bases at J; junction bases unmatched: 12. Written as DNA, the CDR3 is TGTGCCAGCAGCACTCACTTTTCCGGGACAGGGGATGAAAAACTGTTTTTT. Translation: CASSTHFSGTGDEKLFF.

The genes are TRBV11-2 and TRBJ2-3; either TRBD1 or TRBD2 may supply D (5 bases each). V was cut by 6 bases and J by 3 bases, with 19 bases left in between. CDR1 and CDR2 (germline): SGHAT, FQNNGV. The CDR3 loop spans 16 amino acids. CDR3: CASRFGTAVGTDTQYF. The CDR3 bases are TGTGCCAGCAGATTCGGGACCGCCGTTGGGACAGATACGCAGTATTTT.

The table lists this clonotype with a few counts. The chain recombines TRBV4-3 with TRBJ2-1; tentatively, D is TRBD2 (6 bases). Germline loops: CDR1 LGHNA, CDR2 YSLEER. Trimming removed 0 bases from V and 0 bases from J, with 9 bases in between. The CDR3 is 16 residues long. CDR3 loop: CASSQDLGGSYNEQFF. CDR3 sequence (DNA): TGCGCCAGCAGCCAAGATTTGGGGGGCTCCTACAATGAGCAGTTCTTC.

Many counts were recorded for this clonotype. The chain has TRBV5-6 and TRBJ2-1, with D possibly TRBD2 on 5 matching bases. The CDR3 has 15 amino acids. Between the trimmed V and J ends, which lost 3 bases and 0 bases, there was a span of 10 bases. From germline, CDR1 is SGHDT and CDR2 YYEEEE. The CDR3 DNA reads as TGTGCCAGCAGCTCTCCCCGGGGCTCCTACAATGAGCAGTTCTTC. Its protein product is CASSSPRGSYNEQFF.

This clonotype was found once. One base away lies a much larger clone, so this may be a sequencing read error. The chain joins TRBV21-1 to TRBJ2-6; no DNA check was done on the table's D call, TRBD1. TRBV21-1 is a pseudogene segment. The CDR3 length is 18 residues. The CDR3 protein is CASVMSGQAFSGANVLTF. CDR3 DNA: TGTGCCAGCGTAATGTCCGGACAGGCCTTTTCTGGGGCCAACGTCCTGACTTTC.

The rearrangement uses TRBV4-2 and TRBJ1-2; perhaps TRBD1 as D (5 bases). Germline V gene data show CDR1 as LGHNA and CDR2 as YNFKEQ. The CDR3 is 16 amino acids. Trimming left V 0 bases short and J 1 base short, with 12 bases between. The CDR3 DNA reads as TGTGCCAGCAGCCAAGAGTTGGCGCAGGGTAACTATGGCTACACCTTC. Protein sequence: CASSQELAQGNYGYTF.

This sequence joins TRBV6-2 or TRBV6-3 and TRBJ1-2; TRBD1 matches at 7 bases. Germline V gene data show CDR1 as MNHEY and CDR2 as SVGEGT. This CDR3 is 13 amino acids long. The V and J ends lost 8 bases and 0 bases, in that order; junction bases with no gene match: 3. The CDR3 nucleotides read TGTGCCAGCCGGGACAGTCCTAACTATGGCTACACCTTC. Translation: CASRDSPNYGYTF.

This clonotype was seen a handful of times. V and J are TRBV5-5 and TRBJ2-7, with no clear D. The CDR3 sequence is 14 residues long. The V and J ends lost 4 bases and 3 bases respectively, with 14 bases between them. Germline V CDR1 and CDR2: SGHKS, YYEKEE (reference sequence). CDR3 DNA: TGTGCCAGCAGCCTAAATTGGCAGAACTACGAGCAGTACGTC. Translated: CASSLNWQNYEQYV.

Only a few counts were recorded for this clonotype. The J gene is TRBJ1-5, the V gene TRBV6-2 or TRBV6-3, with D perhaps matching TRBD1 (6 bases). Germline V gene sequence: CDR1 MNHEY, CDR2 SVGEGT. The CDR3 has 14 residues. The germline V and J ends were trimmed by 7 bases and 7 bases, with 17 bases remaining between them. The DNA for the CDR3 is TGTGCCAGCATGTGGGCAGGGGCATACCAGCCCCAGCATTTT. Its protein is CASMWAGAYQPQHF.

The rearrangement links TRBV3-1 to TRBJ2-7; 11 nucleotides agree with TRBD1. V was clipped by 8 bases and J by 3 bases; unmatched bases: 6. CDR1 is LGHDT and CDR2 is YNNKEL in the germline V gene (reference sequence). The length of the CDR3 is 14 residues. CDR3 amino acids: CASSDGTGGYEQYV. DNA for the CDR3: TGTGCCAGCTCCGACGGGACAGGGGGCTACGAGCAGTACGTC.